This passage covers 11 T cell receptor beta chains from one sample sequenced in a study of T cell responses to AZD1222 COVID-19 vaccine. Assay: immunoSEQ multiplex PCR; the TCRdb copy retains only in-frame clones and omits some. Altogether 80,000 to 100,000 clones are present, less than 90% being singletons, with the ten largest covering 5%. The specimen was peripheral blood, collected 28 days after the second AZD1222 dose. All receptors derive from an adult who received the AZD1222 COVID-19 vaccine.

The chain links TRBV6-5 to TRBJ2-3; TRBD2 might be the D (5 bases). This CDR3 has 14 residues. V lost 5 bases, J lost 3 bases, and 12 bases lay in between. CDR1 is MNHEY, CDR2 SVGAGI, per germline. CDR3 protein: CASSPHRETDTQYF. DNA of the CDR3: TGTGCCAGCAGTCCGCACCGGGAAACAGATACGCAGTATTTT.

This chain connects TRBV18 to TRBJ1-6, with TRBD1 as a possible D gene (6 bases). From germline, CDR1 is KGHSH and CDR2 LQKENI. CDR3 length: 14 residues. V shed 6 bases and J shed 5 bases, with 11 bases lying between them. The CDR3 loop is CASSLDRDNSPLHF. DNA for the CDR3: TGTGCCAGCTCTCTGGACAGAGATAATTCACCCCTCCACTTT.

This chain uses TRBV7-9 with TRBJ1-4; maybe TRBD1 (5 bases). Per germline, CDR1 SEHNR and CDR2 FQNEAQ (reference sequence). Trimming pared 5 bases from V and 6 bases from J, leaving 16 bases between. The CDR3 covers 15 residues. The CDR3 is CASSPGRGRDEKLFF. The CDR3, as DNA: TGTGCCAGCAGCCCTGGGAGGGGCCGAGATGAAAAACTGTTTTTT. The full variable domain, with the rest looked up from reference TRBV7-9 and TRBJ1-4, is DTGVSQNPRHKITKRGQNVTFRCDPISEHNRLYWYRQTLGQGPEFLTYFQNEAQLEKSRLLSDRFSAERPKGSFSTLEIQRTEQGDSAMYLCASSPGRGRDEKLFFGSGTQLSVL.

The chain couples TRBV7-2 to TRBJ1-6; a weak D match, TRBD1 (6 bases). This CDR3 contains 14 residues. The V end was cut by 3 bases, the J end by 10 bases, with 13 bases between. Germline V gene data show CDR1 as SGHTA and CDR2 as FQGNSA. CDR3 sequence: CASSFQDSRSPLHF. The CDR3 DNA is TGTGCCAGCAGCTTCCAGGACAGTCGCTCACCCCTCCACTTT.

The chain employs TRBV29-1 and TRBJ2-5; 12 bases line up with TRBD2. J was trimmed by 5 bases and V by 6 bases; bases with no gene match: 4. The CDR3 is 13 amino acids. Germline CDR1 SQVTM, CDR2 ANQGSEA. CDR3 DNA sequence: TGCAGCGTGACTAGCGGGGGCAGGGAGACCCAGTACTTC. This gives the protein CSVTSGGRETQYF.

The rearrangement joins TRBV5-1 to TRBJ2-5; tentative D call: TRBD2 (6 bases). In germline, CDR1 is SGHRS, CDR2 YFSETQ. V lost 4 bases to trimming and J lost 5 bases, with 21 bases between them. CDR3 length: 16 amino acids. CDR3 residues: CASSREPAGSRETQYF. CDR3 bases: TGCGCCAGCAGCAGAGAACCGGCGGGGTCCCGCGAGACCCAGTACTTC. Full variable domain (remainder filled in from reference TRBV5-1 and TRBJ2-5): KAGVTQTPRYLIKTRGQQVTLSCSPISGHRSVSWYQQTPGQGLQFLFEYFSETQRNKGNFPGRFSGRQFSNSRSEMNVSTLELGDSALYLCASSREPAGSRETQYFGPGTRLLVL.

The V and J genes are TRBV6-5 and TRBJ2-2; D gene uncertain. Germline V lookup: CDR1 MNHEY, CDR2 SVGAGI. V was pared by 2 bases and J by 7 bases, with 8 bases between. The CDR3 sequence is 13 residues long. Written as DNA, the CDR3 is TGTGCCAGCAGTTACATCGCAGACGGGGAGCTGTTTTTT. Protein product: CASSYIADGELFF.

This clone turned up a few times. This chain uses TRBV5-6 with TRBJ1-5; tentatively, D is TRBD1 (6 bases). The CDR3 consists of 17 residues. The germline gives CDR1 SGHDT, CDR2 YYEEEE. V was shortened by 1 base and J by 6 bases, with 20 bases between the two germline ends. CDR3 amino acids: CASSLNRDPQQVQPQHF. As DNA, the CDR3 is TGTGCCAGCAGCTTGAACAGGGACCCCCAACAGGTTCAGCCCCAGCATTTT.

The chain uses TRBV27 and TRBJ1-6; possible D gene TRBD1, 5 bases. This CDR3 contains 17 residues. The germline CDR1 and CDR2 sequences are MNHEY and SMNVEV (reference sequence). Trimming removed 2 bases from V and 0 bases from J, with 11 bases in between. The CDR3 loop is CASSLQGWYSYNSPLHF. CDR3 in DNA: TGTGCCAGCAGTTTACAGGGATGGTACTCCTATAATTCACCCCTCCACTTT.

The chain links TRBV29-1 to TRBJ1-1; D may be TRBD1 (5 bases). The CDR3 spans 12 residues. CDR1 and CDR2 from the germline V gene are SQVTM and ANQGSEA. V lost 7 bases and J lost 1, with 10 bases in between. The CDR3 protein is CSAGDANTEAFF. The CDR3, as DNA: TGCAGCGCTGGGGACGCGAACACTGAAGCTTTCTTT.

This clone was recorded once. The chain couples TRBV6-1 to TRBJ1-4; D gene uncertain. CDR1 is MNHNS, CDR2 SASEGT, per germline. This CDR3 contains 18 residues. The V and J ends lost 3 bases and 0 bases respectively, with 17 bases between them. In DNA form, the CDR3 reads TGTGCCAGCAGTGACGACCCCTCGAGCGTAGCAACTAATGAAAAACTGTTTTTT. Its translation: CASSDDPSSVATNEKLFF.